This TCR beta chain came from a study of brain metastases from non-small cell lung cancer. This table comes from immunoSEQ multiplex PCR, and its TCRdb copy is limited to in-frame clones, with some not included. The sample lists 14,000 to 15,000 clones, roughly four fifths seen once, with approximately 7.7% in the top ten. In regard to this clone: Its antigen is unidentified.

Study observations and caveats: TCR repertoires overlapped largely between brain metastases and matched primaries.

The source of this sequence is a donor at least 40 years old with non-small cell lung cancer. Material: primary lung tumor tissue.

CDR3 amino acids: CASSKEGRVDGYTF. The CDR3 nucleotides read TGTGCCAGCAGCAAAGAGGGCAGGGTCGATGGCTACACCTTC. The chain links TRBV7-2 to TRBJ1-2; possibly TRBD1 for D (5 bases). V lost 5 bases, J lost 6 bases, and 16 bases lay in between. The CDR3 extends over 14 amino acids. Germline CDR1 is SGHTA and CDR2 is FQGNSA.